Below are 14 T cell receptor beta chains sequenced from a single sample in a study of T-cell reconstitution after alpha-beta-depleted transplantation in children. Unique molecular identifiers were used to barcode this TCRbeta library. TCRdb recomputed calls from the PCR reads with MiXCR, one row per CDR3 protein. The table shows about 420,000 distinct CDR3 sequences, with around 16% occurring only once. The material sequenced was PBMCs, mostly from graft donor cells, taken 360 days after TCRalphabeta/CD19-depleted stem cell transplant. The receptors shown here come from a boy younger than two who had a stem cell transplant for Wiskott-Aldrich syndrome, so the T cells may come from the graft donor.

The chain recombines TRBV19 with TRBJ2-1; D is unresolved. Germline CDR1 LNHDA, CDR2 SQIVND (reference sequence). Trimming left V 5 bases short and J 6 bases short, with 14 bases between. This CDR3 spans 14 amino acids. CDR3 coding DNA: TGTGCCAGTAGTTACCTAGTATTGGGCAATGAGCAGTTCTTC. It encodes CASSYLVLGNEQFF.

Ten or more counts support this clonotype. The CDR3 DNA is TGCGCCAGCAGCCCCCTGACAGGGGTCGGCTACACCTTC. Translation: CASSPLTGVGYTF. V gene TRBV4-3 combines with J gene TRBJ1-2; 8 positions agree with TRBD1. CDR3 length: 13 residues. Per germline, CDR1 LGHNA and CDR2 YSLEER. The V segment lost 4 bases and the J segment 8 bases; nucleotides outside the gene matches: 6.

Only a few counts were recorded for this clonotype. The rearrangement uses TRBV12-3 or TRBV12-4 and TRBJ2-1; D remains ambiguous. This CDR3 has 13 amino acids. The germline V and J ends were trimmed by 6 bases and 6 bases, with 12 bases remaining between them. The CDR3 protein is CASSPMSPNEQFF. Written as DNA, the CDR3 is TGTGCCAGCAGCCCTATGTCTCCCAATGAGCAGTTCTTC.

This clonotype was detected many times. V and J are TRBV4-3 and TRBJ1-5; D call uncertain. CDR3 size: 15 residues. Per germline, CDR1 LGHNA and CDR2 YSLEER. V gave up 5 bases and J gave up 6 bases, with 17 bases separating them. Written as DNA, the CDR3 is TGCGCCAGCAGCAGCTCTTGGGCCGGGATTCAGCCCCAGCATTTT. It encodes CASSSSWAGIQPQHF.

There are a few counts of this clonotype. The rearrangement joins TRBV12-3 or TRBV12-4 to TRBJ2-7, with 8 bases that match TRBD1. The CDR3 consists of 15 residues. V trimming: 6 bases; J trimming: 6 bases; junction bases outside the gene matches: 13. CDR3 coding DNA: TGTGCCAGCAGCCTGCCCGGACAGGGATCGGGCGAGCAGTACTTC. Its protein is CASSLPGQGSGEQYF.

This CDR3 reads CASSSFGELFF. In nucleotides, the CDR3 is TGTGCCAGCAGCTCCTTTGGGGAGCTGTTTTTT. The J gene is TRBJ2-2, the V gene TRBV11-2; D ambiguous. Germline CDR1 and CDR2: SGHAT and FQNNGV. V dropped 4 bases and J dropped 8 bases, with 5 bases sitting between them. The CDR3 runs to 11 residues.

This clonotype was observed once. V and J are TRBV28 and TRBJ2-6; D gene unclear. The CDR3 consists of 15 residues. Trimming took off 8 bases at V and 0 bases at J, with 11 bases between the two ends. Germline V gene lookup returns CDR1 MDHEN and CDR2 SYDVKM. CDR3 residues: CASVGLGSGANVLTF. CDR3 nucleotides: TGTGCCAGCGTAGGCCTAGGCTCTGGGGCCAACGTCCTGACTTTC.

This clonotype was counted at least ten times. The V gene is TRBV27, the J gene TRBJ2-1, with TRBD2 as a possible D gene (5 bases). Germline CDR1 and CDR2: MNHEY and SMNVEV (reference sequence). V lost 4 bases, J lost 0 bases, and 10 bases lay in between. The CDR3 is 15 amino acids. The chain's CDR3 is CASSSRGGSYNEQFF. CDR3 nucleotides: TGTGCCAGCAGTTCCCGTGGAGGCTCCTACAATGAGCAGTTCTTC.

This clonotype appeared a few times. V is TRBV5-1 and J is TRBJ2-1; 7 bases map to TRBD2. Germline CDR1 SGHRS, CDR2 YFSETQ. Unmatched junction bases numbered 5, after V lost 3 bases and J lost 5 bases. CDR3 length equals 14 residues. The chain's CDR3 is CASSSGLLHNEQFF. The CDR3 nucleotides read TGCGCCAGCAGCTCGGGACTACTACACAATGAGCAGTTCTTC.

The rearrangement links TRBV2 to TRBJ2-3; 7 nucleotides match TRBD2. The germline gives CDR1 SNHLY, CDR2 FYNNEI. Losses at the gene ends were 7 bases for V and 3 bases for J; bases not matched to a gene: 7. The CDR3 totals 14 residues. The CDR3 here is CASTLTSMTDTQYF. In DNA, the CDR3 is TGTGCCAGCACCCTGACTAGCATGACAGATACGCAGTATTTT. Based on the CDR3 plus reference TRBV2 and TRBJ2-3, the full variable domain is EPEVTQTPSHQVTQMGQEVILRCVPISNHLYFYWYRQILGQKVEFLVSFYNNEISEKSEIFDDQFSVERPDGSNFTLKIRSTKLEDSAMYFCASTLTSMTDTQYFGPGTRLTVL.

The V call is TRBV12-3 or TRBV12-4, the J call TRBJ2-5; D ambiguous. The CDR3 is 13 amino acids. The V end was cut by 3 bases, the J end by 6 bases, with 11 bases between. CDR3 DNA: TGTGCCAGCAGTTTGGCCAGGCAAAAGACCCAGTACTTC. Translated: CASSLARQKTQYF.

The V gene is TRBV19, the J gene TRBJ2-3; D perhaps matches TRBD2 (5 bases). The CDR3 runs 13 residues. In germline, CDR1 is LNHDA, CDR2 SQIVND (reference sequence). V was shortened by 8 bases and J by 2 bases, with 11 bases between the two germline ends. DNA for the CDR3: TGTGCCAGTGTCGAGGGATCCACAGATACGCAGTATTTT. Amino acid sequence: CASVEGSTDTQYF.

This clonotype came up a few times. V is TRBV10-3 and J is TRBJ2-7, with 8 positions matching TRBD2. The CDR3 totals 13 residues. The ends lost 10 bases at V and 2 bases at J; junction bases unmatched: 7. From germline, CDR1 is ENHRY and CDR2 SYGVKD. Here the CDR3 reads CATQRGWTYEQYF. In DNA form, the CDR3 reads TGTGCCACCCAGCGGGGGTGGACCTACGAGCAGTACTTC.

The gene calls are TRBV24-1 and TRBJ2-4, with D perhaps matching TRBD1 (5 bases). With 3 bases removed from V and 7 bases from J, the gap between germline ends came to 15 bases. The CDR3 length is 15 residues. Germline CDR1 reads KGHDR; CDR2 reads SFDVKD. As DNA, the CDR3 is TGTGCCACCAGTGATCCTCGACAGAAGAAGAACATTCAGTACTTC. Its protein product is CATSDPRQKKNIQYF.